Given below is one T cell receptor beta chain in context. As yet, its antigen is unknown. The data were produced by immunoSEQ multiplex PCR, yet TCRdb's version contains in-frame clones alone and is incomplete. The sample includes 20,000 to 30,000 clones, more than 75% seen only once; the top ten take around 4.1%. This specimen comes from a study of T cells in localized non-small cell lung cancer. Findings and limits, study-wide: Detection in adjacent lung was observed for a median around 55 of the top 100 tumor clones. T cell clonality was highest in uninvolved adjacent lung, above tumor.

Trimming took 4 bases from V and 5 from J; bases not matched to a gene: 1. Germline loops: CDR1 SGHTA, CDR2 FQGNSA. This CDR3 comprises 15 residues. The J gene is TRBJ2-1, the V gene TRBV7-2; 14 positions match TRBD2. The source material was peripheral blood, sampled before any cancer treatment. The sequence was collected from a woman aged 35 to 69 with stage I lung adenocarcinoma. The CDR3 region is CASSWTSGGNNEQFF. The CDR3 DNA follows: TGTGCCAGCAGCTGGACTAGCGGGGGGAACAATGAGCAGTTCTTC.